This T cell receptor beta chain was retrieved from a study of CD8+ T cells in alopecia areata. This clone was seen a few times. Its antigen is not identified. Findings and limits, study-wide: Sequenced scalp T cells also include alphabeta T cells resident in normal skin.

Once RNA had been extracted, it was reverse transcribed into cDNA to act as the sequencing template. Sequenced by immunoSEQ multiplex PCR; TCRdb stores in-frame clones only, minus some. This sample has some 130,000 clones, with 45% to 65% found just once. The sequence derives from a human donor with alopecia areata. The specimen was CD4+ T cells sorted from blood, collected at week 0.

The CDR3 protein is CASRNRGNTEAFF. The CDR3 DNA reads as TGTGCCAGTAGGAATAGGGGGAACACTGAAGCTTTCTTT. The rearrangement joins TRBV19 to TRBJ1-1; D is perhaps TRBD1 (5 bases). This CDR3 has 13 residues. V was shortened by 6 bases and J by 1 base, with 9 bases between the two germline ends. Germline lookup yields CDR1 LNHDA and CDR2 SQIVND (reference sequence).